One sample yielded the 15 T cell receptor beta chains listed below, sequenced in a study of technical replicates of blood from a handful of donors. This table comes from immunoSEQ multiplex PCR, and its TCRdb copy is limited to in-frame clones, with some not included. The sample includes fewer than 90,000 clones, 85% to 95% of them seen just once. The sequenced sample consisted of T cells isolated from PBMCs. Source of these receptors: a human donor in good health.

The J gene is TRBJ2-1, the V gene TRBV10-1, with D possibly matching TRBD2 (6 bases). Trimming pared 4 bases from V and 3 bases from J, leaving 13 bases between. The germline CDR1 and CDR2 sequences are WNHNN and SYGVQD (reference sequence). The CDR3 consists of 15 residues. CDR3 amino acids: CASSALAEGYNEQFF. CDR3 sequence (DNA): TGCGCCAGCAGTGCTTTAGCGGAGGGCTACAATGAGCAGTTCTTC.

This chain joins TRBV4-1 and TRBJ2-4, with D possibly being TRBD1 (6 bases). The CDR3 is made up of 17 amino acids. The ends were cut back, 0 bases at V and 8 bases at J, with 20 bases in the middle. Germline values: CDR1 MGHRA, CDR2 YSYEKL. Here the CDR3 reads CASSQETRSTGFHIQYF. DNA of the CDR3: TGCGCCAGCAGCCAAGAAACAAGGAGTACAGGGTTTCACATTCAGTACTTC.

This CDR3 reads CASSLQKGGRRNTEAFF. In nucleotides, the CDR3 is TGTGCCAGCAGCTTACAAAAGGGGGGGCGCCGGAACACTGAAGCTTTCTTT. V and J are TRBV7-6 and TRBJ1-1; D is possibly TRBD1 (6 bases). The V and J ends lost 2 bases and 1 base respectively, with 17 bases between them. The V gene's germline CDR1 is SGHVS and CDR2 FNYEAQ. The CDR3 is made up of 17 amino acids. Together with reference TRBV7-6 and TRBJ1-1, the CDR3 gives the full variable domain: GAGVSQSPRYKVTKRGQDVALRCDPISGHVSLYWYRQALGQGPEFLTYFNYEAQQDKSGLPNDRFSAERPEGSISTLTIQRTEQRDSAMYRCASSLQKGGRRNTEAFFGQGTRLTVV.

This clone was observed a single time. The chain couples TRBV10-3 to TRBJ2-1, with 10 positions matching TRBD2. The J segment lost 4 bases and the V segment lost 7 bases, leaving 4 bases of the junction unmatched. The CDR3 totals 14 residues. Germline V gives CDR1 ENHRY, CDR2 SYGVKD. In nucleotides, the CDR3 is TGTGCCATCACCACTAGCGGGATATACAATGAGCAGTTCTTC. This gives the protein CAITTSGIYNEQFF.

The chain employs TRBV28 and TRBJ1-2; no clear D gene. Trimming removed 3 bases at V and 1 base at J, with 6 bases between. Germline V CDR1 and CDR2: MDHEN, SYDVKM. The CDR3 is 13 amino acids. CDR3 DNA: TGTGCCAGCAGTTTGGCAAGTAACTATGGCTACACCTTC. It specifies CASSLASNYGYTF.

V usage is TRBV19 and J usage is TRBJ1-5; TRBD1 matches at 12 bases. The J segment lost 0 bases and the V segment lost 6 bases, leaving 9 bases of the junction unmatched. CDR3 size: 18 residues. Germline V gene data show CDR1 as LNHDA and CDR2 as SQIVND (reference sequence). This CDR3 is CASRPGQGAKFSNQPQHF. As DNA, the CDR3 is TGTGCCAGTAGACCGGGACAGGGGGCGAAGTTTAGCAATCAGCCCCAGCATTTT. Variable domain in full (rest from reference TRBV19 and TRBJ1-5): DGGITQSPKYLFRKEGQNVTLSCEQNLNHDAMYWYRQDPGQGLRLIYYSQIVNDFQKGDIAEGYSVSREKKESFPLTVTSAQKNPTAFYLCASRPGQGAKFSNQPQHFGDGTRLSIL.

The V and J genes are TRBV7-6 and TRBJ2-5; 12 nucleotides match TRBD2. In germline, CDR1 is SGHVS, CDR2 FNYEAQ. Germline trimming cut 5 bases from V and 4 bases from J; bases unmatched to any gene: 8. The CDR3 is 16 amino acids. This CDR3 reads CASSPQTSGSRETQYF. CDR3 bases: TGTGCCAGCAGCCCACAGACTAGCGGGAGCAGAGAGACCCAGTACTTC.

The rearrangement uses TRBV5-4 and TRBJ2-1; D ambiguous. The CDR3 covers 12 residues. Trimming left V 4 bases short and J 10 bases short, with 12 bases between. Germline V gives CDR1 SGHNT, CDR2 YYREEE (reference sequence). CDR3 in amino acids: CASSPSLQEQFF. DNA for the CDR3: TGTGCCAGCAGCCCGTCCCTTCAGGAGCAGTTCTTC.

The CDR3 DNA is TGCAGCGTTGTGACAGTCTCTGGAAACACCATATATTTT. Translated, it gives CSVVTVSGNTIYF. The chain carries TRBV29-1 and TRBJ1-3; D possibly corresponds to TRBD1 (5 bases). CDR3 size: 13 residues. The germline V gene encodes CDR1 SQVTM and CDR2 ANQGSEA. The ends were cut back, 4 bases at V and 0 bases at J, with 7 bases in the middle.

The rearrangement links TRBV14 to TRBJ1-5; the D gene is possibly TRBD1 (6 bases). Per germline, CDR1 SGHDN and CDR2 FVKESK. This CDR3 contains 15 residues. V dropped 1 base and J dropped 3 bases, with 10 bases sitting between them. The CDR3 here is CASSQGGTPNQPQHF. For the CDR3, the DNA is TGTGCCAGCAGCCAAGGTGGGACACCCAATCAGCCCCAGCATTTT.

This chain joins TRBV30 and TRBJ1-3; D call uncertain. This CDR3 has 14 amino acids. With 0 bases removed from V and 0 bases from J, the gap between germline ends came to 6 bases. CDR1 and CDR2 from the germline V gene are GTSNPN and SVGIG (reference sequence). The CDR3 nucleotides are TGTGCCTGGAGTGTACGAGGCTCTGGAAACACCATATATTTT. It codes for CAWSVRGSGNTIYF.

In nucleotides, the CDR3 is TGTGCCTGGAGTGCCTCGGGGAATGAGCAGTTCTTC. It translates to CAWSASGNEQFF. This chain connects TRBV30 to TRBJ2-1; D might be TRBD2 (5 bases). Germline lookup yields CDR1 GTSNPN and CDR2 SVGIG (reference sequence). The V end was cut by 1 base, the J end by 7 bases, with 8 bases between. This CDR3 comprises 12 residues.

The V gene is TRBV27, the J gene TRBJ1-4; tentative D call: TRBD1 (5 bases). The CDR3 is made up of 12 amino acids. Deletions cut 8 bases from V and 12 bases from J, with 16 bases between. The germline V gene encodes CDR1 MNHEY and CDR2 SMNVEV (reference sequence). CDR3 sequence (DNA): TGTGCCAGCGGATATTTAGGGGAGGAACTGTTTTTT. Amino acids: CASGYLGEELFF.

Here the CDR3 DNA reads TGTGCCAGCAGCTTAGTAGGGACAGTTCAGCCCCAGCATTTT. It is translated as CASSLVGTVQPQHF. The rearrangement uses TRBV7-8 and TRBJ1-5; 7 positions match TRBD1. V was pared by 1 base and J by 6 bases, with 3 bases of the junction left unmatched. This CDR3 contains 14 residues. Germline CDR1 reads SGHVS; CDR2 reads FQNEAQ.

The DNA for the CDR3 is TGCGCCAGCAGCCTCGGACTAGCGGGAGTGGGGTACCAAGAGACCCAGTACTTC. It specifies CASSLGLAGVGYQETQYF. J is TRBJ2-5 and V is TRBV5-1; 13 bases are a match to TRBD2. The CDR3 covers 18 residues. Per the germline V gene, CDR1 is SGHRS and CDR2 is YFSETQ. Unmatched junction bases numbered 9, after V lost 4 bases and J lost 0 bases.